The 21 T cell receptor beta chains given below trace back to one sample, sequenced in a study of T cells after somatic rescue of genetic block. Sequencing used immunoSEQ multiplex PCR; TCRdb keeps in-frame clones, though not all of them. The sample lists tens of thousands of clones, roughly 93% occurring once. Sequencing used peripheral blood mononuclear cells (PBMCs). The source is a man aged 30 to 39.

This sequence joins TRBV28 and TRBJ2-3; 14 bases are shared with TRBD2. CDR3 length: 15 amino acids. V dropped 6 bases and J dropped 5; count of bases not matched to a gene: 4. CDR1 and CDR2 from the germline V gene are MDHEN and SYDVKM. CDR3 protein: CASRPTSGGGDTQYF. CDR3 coding DNA: TGTGCCAGCAGACCGACTAGCGGGGGGGGAGATACGCAGTATTTT.

The V call is TRBV10-3, the J call TRBJ2-1; TRBD2 matches at 10 bases. With 10 bases clipped from V and 0 bases from J, the junction kept 6 bases outside the gene matches. CDR3 length equals 15 residues. The V gene's germline CDR1 is ENHRY and CDR2 SYGVKD. CDR3 DNA: TGTGCCACCGGACTAGCGGACGCCTCCTACAATGAGCAGTTCTTC. It codes for CATGLADASYNEQFF.

J is TRBJ2-7 and V is TRBV10-3, with a tentative D call TRBD1 (6 bases). Per the germline V gene, CDR1 is ENHRY and CDR2 is SYGVKD. The CDR3 totals 14 residues. The V end was cut by 3 bases, the J end by 3 bases, with 12 bases between. In DNA, the CDR3 is TGTGCCATCAGTGACGGGCAGGGGATCTACGAGCAGTACTTC. Amino acid sequence: CAISDGQGIYEQYF.

The V call is TRBV15, the J call TRBJ2-1; TRBD1 aligns across 8 bases. Per the germline V gene, CDR1 is LNHNV and CDR2 is YYDKDF (reference sequence). This CDR3 region has 17 residues. Trimming removed 2 bases from V and 2 bases from J; junction bases left unmatched: 8. The CDR3 region has the DNA TGTGCCACCAGCAGAATGACAGGGGCCCGAGCCTACAATGAGCAGTTCTTC. As protein: CATSRMTGARAYNEQFF.

V is TRBV10-3 and J is TRBJ1-5, with TRBD1 matching 7 bases. With 3 bases clipped from V and 10 bases from J, the junction kept 6 bases outside the gene matches. Per germline, CDR1 ENHRY and CDR2 SYGVKD. This CDR3 is built from 13 residues. The CDR3 spells CAISDRGRKPQHF. In DNA form, the CDR3 reads TGTGCCATCAGTGACAGGGGGAGAAAACCCCAGCATTTT.

This sequence joins TRBV27 and TRBJ1-5, with unresolved D. Trimming pared 6 bases from V and 7 bases from J, leaving 10 bases between. The germline gives CDR1 MNHEY, CDR2 SMNVEV (reference sequence). The CDR3 spans 12 residues. This chain's CDR3 is CASRRVGQPQHF. Here the CDR3 DNA reads TGTGCCAGCAGGAGGGTGGGGCAGCCCCAGCATTTT.

The chain carries TRBV11-2 and TRBJ2-3; possibly TRBD2 for D (6 bases). Trimming left V 3 bases short and J 9 bases short, with 13 bases between. Germline-derived CDR1 and CDR2 are SGHAT and FQNNGV. The CDR3 has 13 amino acids. Here the CDR3 DNA reads TGTGCCAGCAGCTTCTCTCGGGGGAGCACGCAGTATTTT. Translating it yields CASSFSRGSTQYF. Filled out from reference TRBV11-2 and TRBJ2-3, the complete variable domain reads EAGVAQSPRYKIIEKRQSVAFWCNPISGHATLYWYQQILGQGPKLLIQFQNNGVVDDSQLPKDRFSAERLKGVDSTLKIQPAKLEDSAVYLCASSFSRGSTQYFGPGTRLTVL.

V gene TRBV6-1 combines with J gene TRBJ1-1, with a possible D match to TRBD1 (6 bases). With 6 bases removed from V and 3 bases from J, the gap between germline ends came to 8 bases. The CDR3 length is 12 residues. Germline loops: CDR1 MNHNS, CDR2 SASEGT. CDR3 sequence reads: CASSYRDTEAFF. In nucleotides, the CDR3 is TGTGCCAGCAGCTACAGGGACACTGAAGCTTTCTTT.

The V call is TRBV5-1, the J call TRBJ2-5; the D gene is possibly TRBD2 (5 bases). Germline V gene lookup returns CDR1 SGHRS and CDR2 YFSETQ. The CDR3 length is 14 residues. Deletions cut 0 bases from V and 4 bases from J, with 10 bases between. Here the CDR3 DNA reads TGCGCCAGCAGCTTGGCCGGCGGGTCAGAGACCCAGTACTTC. Protein sequence: CASSLAGGSETQYF.

V gene TRBV6-1 combines with J gene TRBJ1-5; D ambiguous. This CDR3 is built from 15 residues. Looked up from germline, CDR1 is MNHNS and CDR2 is SASEGT. V lost 7 bases, J lost 2 bases, and 15 bases lay in between. CDR3 loop: CASTLALVGNQPQHF. The CDR3 DNA follows: TGTGCCAGCACCCTGGCATTGGTAGGCAATCAGCCCCAGCATTTT.

The chain uses TRBV19 and TRBJ1-5, with D unclear. The germline V and J ends were trimmed by 1 base and 4 bases, with 5 bases remaining between them. This CDR3 spans 13 amino acids. Per germline, CDR1 LNHDA and CDR2 SQIVND (reference sequence). This CDR3 reads CASSIAWNQPQHF. The CDR3 DNA follows: TGTGCCAGTAGTATAGCATGGAATCAGCCCCAGCATTTT. Together with reference TRBV19 and TRBJ1-5, the CDR3 gives the full variable domain: DGGITQSPKYLFRKEGQNVTLSCEQNLNHDAMYWYRQDPGQGLRLIYYSQIVNDFQKGDIAEGYSVSREKKESFPLTVTSAQKNPTAFYLCASSIAWNQPQHFGDGTRLSIL.

The chain employs TRBV25-1 and TRBJ2-5, with 9 bases lining up with TRBD1. V lost 4 bases and J lost 0; bases outside the gene matches: 6. Germline V gene data show CDR1 as MGHDK and CDR2 as SYGVNS. The CDR3 has 16 residues. CDR3 bases: TGTGCCAGCAGTGTGAACAGGGGGCGGAACCAAGAGACCCAGTACTTC. This encodes CASSVNRGRNQETQYF. The full variable domain, with the rest looked up from reference TRBV25-1 and TRBJ2-5, is EADIYQTPRYLVIGTGKKITLECSQTMGHDKMYWYQQDPGMELHLIHYSYGVNSTEKGDLSSESTVSRIRTEHFPLTLESARPSHTSQYLCASSVNRGRNQETQYFGPGTRLLVL.

V gene TRBV10-3 combines with J gene TRBJ1-1; 11 bases are a match to TRBD1. Unmatched junction bases numbered 9, after V lost 11 bases and J lost 4 bases. This CDR3 region has 14 residues. The germline V gene encodes CDR1 ENHRY and CDR2 SYGVKD. The CDR3 region is CAAALGQGGTEAFF. In DNA, the CDR3 is TGTGCCGCCGCGCTGGGACAGGGGGGCACTGAAGCTTTCTTT.

The J gene is TRBJ1-5, the V gene TRBV6-6; D is uncertain. V was pared by 5 bases and J by 10 bases, with 12 bases between. This CDR3 has 12 amino acids. The germline gives CDR1 MNHNY, CDR2 SVGAGI (reference sequence). The CDR3 sequence is CASSDRFQPQHF. For the CDR3, the DNA is TGTGCCAGCAGTGACCGATTCCAACCCCAGCATTTT.

V is TRBV30 and J is TRBJ1-5; D might be TRBD1 (5 bases). The CDR3 has 13 residues. V was pared by 0 bases and J by 4 bases, with 7 bases between. From germline, CDR1 is GTSNPN and CDR2 SVGIG (reference sequence). The CDR3 bases are TGTGCCTGGAGTGTACAGGCAAATCAGCCCCAGCATTTT. Its translation is CAWSVQANQPQHF.

The V gene is TRBV5-8, the J gene TRBJ1-2; 8 nucleotides line up with TRBD1. This CDR3 is 14 amino acids long. Trimming at V came to 5 bases and at J to 7 bases, leaving 10 bases not matched to a gene. Germline V CDR1 and CDR2: SGHTS, YDEGEE. The CDR3 DNA is TGTGCCAGCAGTTTCAGACAGGGGACTACTGGCTACACCTTC. Translated: CASSFRQGTTGYTF.

The V call is TRBV11-2, the J call TRBJ2-3; D is perhaps TRBD1 (6 bases). CDR3 length: 14 residues. Germline V gives CDR1 SGHAT, CDR2 FQNNGV. The ends were cut back, 4 bases at V and 2 bases at J, with 10 bases in the middle. The CDR3, as DNA: TGTGCCAGCAGCTACACAGGGTACACAGATACGCAGTATTTT. Protein: CASSYTGYTDTQYF.

This clone was seen only a few times. V and J are TRBV19 and TRBJ1-2, with D perhaps TRBD1 (5 bases). The CDR3 length is 14 residues. With 7 bases removed from V and 7 bases from J, the gap between germline ends came to 19 bases. From germline, CDR1 is LNHDA and CDR2 SQIVND (reference sequence). CDR3 DNA sequence: TGTGCCAGTACCTCGACAGTAGGAGGAAGTGGCTACACCTTC. It yields the protein CASTSTVGGSGYTF.

J is TRBJ2-3 and V is TRBV11-2; TRBD2 aligns across 11 bases. Germline CDR1 SGHAT, CDR2 FQNNGV. With V trimmed by 4 bases and J by 0 bases, 3 bases remained unmatched. The CDR3 covers 16 residues. The chain's CDR3 is CASSYSGGGSTDTQYF. CDR3 nucleotides: TGTGCCAGCAGCTATAGCGGGGGGGGAAGCACAGATACGCAGTATTTT.

This chain uses TRBV13 with TRBJ2-5; 7 bases match TRBD1. Trimming at V came to 3 bases and at J to 3 bases, leaving 7 bases not matched to a gene. The V gene's germline CDR1 is PRHDT and CDR2 FYEKMQ (reference sequence). This CDR3 has 15 residues. The CDR3 region is CASSFRTGQEETQYF. CDR3 DNA: TGTGCCAGCAGCTTCAGGACAGGACAAGAAGAGACCCAGTACTTC.

The V call is TRBV15, the J call TRBJ1-5; D perhaps matches TRBD1 (5 bases). Germline V gene data show CDR1 as LNHNV and CDR2 as YYDKDF (reference sequence). The CDR3 covers 15 residues. Trimming removed 6 bases at V and 1 base at J, with 13 bases between. CDR3 amino acids: CATRVDRDSNQPQHF. The CDR3 DNA is TGTGCCACCAGGGTGGATAGGGACAGCAATCAGCCCCAGCATTTT.